Sequencing of this TCR beta chain was carried out in a study of identical twins. The authors used template switching to add a universal primer site and gave cDNA unique molecular identifiers. Via MiXCR, TCRdb re-called the 5' RACE reads, giving one row per CDR3 protein. The sample yields 200,000 to 250,000 distinct CDR3 sequences, approximately 12% seen once. Study findings and constraints: Fewer insertions were carried by abundant cord blood beta clonotypes, but none was seen in memory repertoires.

From germline, CDR1 is SGHRS and CDR2 YFSETQ. Unmatched junction bases numbered 5, after V lost 0 bases and J lost 5 bases. CDR3 size: 15 residues. This clonotype was picked up a small number of times. Its specificity is not known. Every one of the donors was a healthy Caucasian. The same sample was also used in a study of yellow fever vaccine responses in identical twins.

V usage is TRBV5-1 and J usage is TRBJ2-1; TRBD2 agrees at 7 bases. The receptor comes from a woman between 18 and 29 years old in good health. The sequenced sample consisted of memory (CD45RO+) T cells sorted from blood. CDR3 region: CASSLELAANNEQFF. In nucleotides, the CDR3 is TGCGCCAGCAGCTTGGAGCTAGCGGCAAACAATGAGCAGTTCTTC.